This T cell receptor (beta chain) was obtained from a study of cytomegalovirus exposure and HLA in healthy donors. Looking at the study overall: Unique TCRs from HLA-typed donors, about 85 million of them, were held in an early data release. Ancestry clustering placed more than 80% of under 450 genotyped donors in the Caucasian-associated cluster. Study-wide results and limits: Earlier analysis looked at TCR beta V segments, and most were productive about 87% or about 30% of the time.

PCR primers comprised 60 Vbeta and 13 Jbeta primers. Methods used by the authors: A later analysis counted 65 million to 80 million unique TCR beta chains, roughly 11 million shared. Here immunoSEQ multiplex PCR was the method, and the copy in TCRdb shows in-frame clones only, minus some. D and trimming were read from the DNA, whereas the V and J calls and clone size are those reported in that table. The table records about 150,000 clones, approximately 77% of them present only once. In germline, CDR1 is LNHDA, CDR2 SQIVND (reference sequence). The CDR3 totals 14 residues. V was cut by 4 bases and J by 6 bases, with 13 bases left in between. Points on this clone: Its specificity is not known.

The source is a woman in her forties in good health and CMV-seronegative. Sequences were obtained from PBMCs. The J gene is TRBJ1-5, the V gene TRBV19, with D tentatively TRBD1 (5 bases). CDR3 sequence reads: CASSTPGYRQPQHF. The CDR3 coding sequence is TGTGCCAGTAGTACTCCAGGGTATCGTCAGCCCCAGCATTTT. Full variable domain (missing parts from reference TRBV19 and TRBJ1-5): DGGITQSPKYLFRKEGQNVTLSCEQNLNHDAMYWYRQDPGQGLRLIYYSQIVNDFQKGDIAEGYSVSREKKESFPLTVTSAQKNPTAFYLCASSTPGYRQPQHFGDGTRLSIL.